A single sample is the source of the 17 T cell receptor beta chains below, sequenced in a study of monozygotic twins with inflammatory bowel disease. TCRdb reprocessed the 5' RACE reads, keeping one entry per CDR3 protein, no DNA. This sample's table reports about 300,000 distinct CDR3 sequences. Sequencing was performed on blood. These receptors originate from a human donor with ulcerative colitis or Crohn's disease, or a healthy co-twin of an affected twin (not recorded which).

The chain links TRBV20-1 to TRBJ1-6; TCRdb designates TRBD1, a call that cannot be tested without DNA. CDR1 is DFQATT and CDR2 is SNEGSKA in the germline V gene (reference sequence). CDR3 size: 15 residues. CDR3 protein: CSAAPGPIFNSPLHF.

The chain links TRBV4-3 to TRBJ2-7. The CDR3 length is 14 residues. Germline V lookup: CDR1 LGHNA, CDR2 YSLEER. CDR3 region: CASSQDYEGYEQYF.

This chain joins TRBV6-2 or TRBV6-3 and TRBJ2-3. Germline-derived CDR1 and CDR2 are MNHEY and SVGEGT. CDR3 length: 15 amino acids. This CDR3 is CASSYFRSGTDTQYF.

V is TRBV2 and J is TRBJ2-1; TCRdb outputs TRBD2, but without DNA this stays unchecked. Germline values: CDR1 SNHLY, CDR2 FYNNEI. The CDR3 contains 19 residues. CDR3: CASSDSLARSPEMRNEQFF. The full variable domain, with the rest looked up from reference TRBV2 and TRBJ2-1, is EPEVTQTPSHQVTQMGQEVILRCVPISNHLYFYWYRQILGQKVEFLVSFYNNEISEKSEIFDDQFSVERPDGSNFTLKIRSTKLEDSAMYFCASSDSLARSPEMRNEQFFGPGTRLTVL.

The gene calls are TRBV6-2 or TRBV6-3 and TRBJ2-7; TCRdb returns TRBD1, unconfirmable since there is no DNA. CDR3 length equals 14 residues. Germline V lookup: CDR1 MNHEY, CDR2 SVGEGT. The CDR3 sequence is CASRESGPIYEQYF.

The chain couples TRBV7-2 to TRBJ2-2; TCRdb outputs TRBD1, but without DNA this stays unchecked. This CDR3 is 16 amino acids long. The germline CDR1 and CDR2 sequences are SGHTA and FQGNSA. The CDR3 here is CASSLGQGSYSGELFF.

The genes are TRBV20-1 and TRBJ1-2. Germline V gives CDR1 DFQATT, CDR2 SNEGSKA (reference sequence). The CDR3 contains 13 residues. CDR3 residues: CSARQPAAYGYTF.

This chain links TRBV24-1 with TRBJ2-2. CDR1 is KGHDR, CDR2 SFDVKD, per germline. The CDR3 runs 18 residues. CDR3 sequence reads: CATSGPRETGANTGELFF.

This chain connects TRBV10-3 to TRBJ2-7. The CDR3 totals 14 residues. The germline V gene has CDR1 ENHRY and CDR2 SYGVKD. CDR3 sequence reads: CAINKRLDSYEQYF.

The chain carries TRBV29-1 and TRBJ2-7; TCRdb proposes TRBD1, but this gene call is untestable without DNA. Germline assignment: CDR1 SQVTM and CDR2 ANQGSEA. This CDR3 is 13 amino acids long. CDR3 region: CSASRQGFNEQYF.

This chain joins TRBV15 and TRBJ2-1; the TRBD2 assignment by TCRdb is unverifiable without DNA. The germline V gene has CDR1 LNHNV and CDR2 YYDKDF (reference sequence). The CDR3 is made up of 15 amino acids. The CDR3 sequence: CATSRDPIGLNEQFF.

The genes are TRBV5-1 and TRBJ2-7; lacking DNA, the TRBD1 call made by TCRdb goes unchecked. Germline V CDR1 and CDR2: SGHRS, YFSETQ. This CDR3 has 14 residues. The CDR3 here is CASSSGQGLDEQYF.

The chain joins TRBV7-8 to TRBJ1-5. Germline loops: CDR1 SGHVS, CDR2 FQNEAQ. The CDR3 covers 15 residues. This CDR3 is CASSLSGQIGQPQHF.

The chain employs TRBV12-3 or TRBV12-4 and TRBJ1-4; TCRdb reports TRBD1, a call that lacks DNA to check it against. The CDR3 contains 14 residues. The CDR3 sequence is CASSFRDKGEKLFF.

The chain couples TRBV5-8 to TRBJ1-5. Germline V gene sequence: CDR1 SGHTS, CDR2 YDEGEE. The length of the CDR3 is 17 residues. The CDR3 spells CASSLVKGGGSNQPQHF.

The rearrangement links TRBV20-1 to TRBJ2-5; the TCRdb call, TRBD1, lacks DNA for checking. Looked up from germline, CDR1 is DFQATT and CDR2 is SNEGSKA (reference sequence). The CDR3 runs 14 residues. The CDR3 reads CSARGYTGSETQYF.

The V and J genes are TRBV6-2 or TRBV6-3 and TRBJ2-3; as DNA is missing, the TRBD2 call by TCRdb cannot be tested. Germline V CDR1 and CDR2: MNHEY, SVGEGT. This CDR3 is built from 13 residues. The CDR3 loop reads CATERGGTDTQYF.